What follows are 27 T cell receptor beta chains derived from one specimen sequenced in a study of shared clonotypes between healthy human individuals. Clones were sequenced by immunoSEQ multiplex PCR, and TCRdb holds only the in-frame ones, with some missing. The sample gives about 710,000 clones, roughly 73% of which show up once; around 1.8% is in the top ten. Sequenced material: memory CD4+ T cells sorted from blood. This sample's subset: CD45RA-negative fraction. Receptors were obtained from a woman in her thirties in good health.

The rearrangement uses TRBV11-3 and TRBJ2-1, with 9 bases lining up with TRBD2. V lost 5 bases and J lost 8; bases outside the gene matches: 7. Germline loops: CDR1 SGHNT, CDR2 YENEEA. The CDR3 is 14 amino acids. CDR3 sequence reads: CASSPLAGVHEQFF. For the CDR3, the DNA is TGTGCCAGCAGCCCATTAGCGGGAGTCCATGAGCAGTTCTTC.

The chain is built from TRBV9 and TRBJ2-1; D gene unclear. The CDR3 loop spans 16 amino acids. V gave up 5 bases and J gave up 0 bases, with 15 bases separating them. Germline loops: CDR1 SGDLS, CDR2 YYNGEE. This CDR3 reads CASSGAAESSYNEQFF. CDR3 bases: TGTGCCAGCAGTGGCGCCGCGGAGAGCTCCTACAATGAGCAGTTCTTC. Full variable domain (missing parts from reference TRBV9 and TRBJ2-1): DSGVTQTPKHLITATGQRVTLRCSPRSGDLSVYWYQQSLDQGLQFLIQYYNGEERAKGNILERFSAQQFPDLHSELNLSSLELGDSALYFCASSGAAESSYNEQFFGPGTRLTVL.

The rearrangement joins TRBV19 to TRBJ1-4; 9 nucleotides align to TRBD1. J was trimmed by 5 bases and V by 8 bases; bases with no gene match: 6. Germline V CDR1 and CDR2: LNHDA, SQIVND (reference sequence). This CDR3 spans 14 amino acids. The CDR3 loop reads CASGRTGVNEKLFF. Written as DNA, the CDR3 is TGTGCCAGTGGAAGGACAGGGGTAAATGAAAAACTGTTTTTT.

The chain combines TRBV5-1 with TRBJ2-7; 10 nucleotides line up with TRBD1. The CDR3 covers 15 residues. In germline, CDR1 is SGHRS, CDR2 YFSETQ. Trimming cost V 4 bases and J 4 bases; bases outside gene matches: 8. The CDR3 nucleotides are TGCGCCAGCAGCGCAACCGGGACAGGGGTTTACGAGCAGTACTTC. Amino acid sequence: CASSATGTGVYEQYF.

This sequence joins TRBV2 and TRBJ2-5; 8 bases match TRBD1. CDR1 is SNHLY, CDR2 FYNNEI, per germline. With V trimmed by 11 bases and J by 0 bases, 5 bases remained unmatched. The CDR3 has 13 residues. The CDR3 DNA reads TGTGCCCGCCAGGGACAGGACCAAGAGACCCAGTACTTC. It encodes CARQGQDQETQYF.

This clone has more than one count but fewer than ten. The chain couples TRBV19 to TRBJ2-7; 8 bases are a match to TRBD1. Germline assignment: CDR1 LNHDA and CDR2 SQIVND (reference sequence). CDR3 length: 16 residues. V shed 2 bases and J 4 bases; nucleotides not matched to a gene: 10. The CDR3 region has the DNA TGTGCCAGTAGTATAAAACGACAGGGGAGAGGGTACGAGCAGTACTTC. Translating gives CASSIKRQGRGYEQYF. Filled out from reference TRBV19 and TRBJ2-7, the complete variable domain reads DGGITQSPKYLFRKEGQNVTLSCEQNLNHDAMYWYRQDPGQGLRLIYYSQIVNDFQKGDIAEGYSVSREKKESFPLTVTSAQKNPTAFYLCASSIKRQGRGYEQYFGPGTRLTVT.

The chain couples TRBV18 to TRBJ1-1; 9 bases align to TRBD1. V shed 6 bases and J 8 bases; nucleotides not matched to a gene: 10. Germline lookup yields CDR1 KGHSH and CDR2 LQKENI. The CDR3 consists of 14 residues. CDR3 in DNA: TGTGCCAGCTCGGAACAGGGGGCCGCCGAGGAAGCTTTCTTT. Encoded protein: CASSEQGAAEEAFF.

Only a few counts were recorded for this clone. This chain uses TRBV15 with TRBJ1-5; D unclear. The CDR3 covers 14 residues. The germline gives CDR1 LNHNV, CDR2 YYDKDF (reference sequence). V lost 3 bases, J lost 5 bases, and 11 bases lay in between. CDR3 bases: TGTGCCACCAGCAGCGGCAGGCAATATCAGCCCCAGCATTTT. Protein: CATSSGRQYQPQHF.

CDR3 residues: CASSPATGGGGEQYF. DNA of the CDR3: TGTGCCAGCTCACCAGCAACAGGGGGTGGCGGCGAGCAGTACTTC. This chain connects TRBV18 to TRBJ2-7; 8 bases fit TRBD1. This CDR3 spans 15 amino acids. Germline V gene data show CDR1 as KGHSH and CDR2 as LQKENI. With 2 bases clipped from V and 6 bases from J, the junction kept 9 bases outside the gene matches.

The chain couples TRBV7-8 to TRBJ2-6; 9 positions agree with TRBD1. Trimming removed 4 bases from V and 2 bases from J; junction bases left unmatched: 6. The CDR3 runs 17 residues. CDR1 and CDR2 (germline): SGHVS, FQNEAQ. As DNA, the CDR3 is TGTGCCAGCAGCTATACAGGGGGCCTTACTGGGGCCAACGTCCTGACTTTC. Protein: CASSYTGGLTGANVLTF.

Comments on this clone: The sample holds other DNA sequences that translate to the same CDR3. The V gene is TRBV5-1, the J gene TRBJ2-7, with D possibly being TRBD2 (5 bases). This CDR3 has 15 residues. Per the germline V gene, CDR1 is SGHRS and CDR2 is YFSETQ. V lost 0 bases and J 1 base, leaving 11 bases between the germline ends. The CDR3, as DNA: TGCGCCAGCAGCTTGGGAGGAGGCATATCCTACGAGCAGTACTTC. Its protein is CASSLGGGISYEQYF.

This clone has ten or more counts. The chain uses TRBV28 and TRBJ2-3; TRBD2 matches at 11 bases. The CDR3 sequence is 17 residues long. Trimming cost V 7 bases and J 5 bases; bases outside gene matches: 14. Per the germline V gene, CDR1 is MDHEN and CDR2 is SYDVKM. The CDR3 here is CASTLLAGGQGIDTQYF. In nucleotides, the CDR3 is TGTGCCAGCACCCTGCTAGCGGGGGGCCAGGGGATAGATACGCAGTATTTT.

The V and J genes are TRBV2 and TRBJ1-3, with D hard to call. The CDR3 consists of 15 residues. Germline assignment: CDR1 SNHLY and CDR2 FYNNEI. Trimming removed 2 bases from V and 0 bases from J, with 8 bases in between. The CDR3 DNA reads as TGTGCCAGCAGTGAACAGATTGTCTCTGGAAACACCATATATTTT. Amino acids: CASSEQIVSGNTIYF.

The CDR3: CASSERTGANVLTF. CDR3 coding DNA: TGTGCCAGCAGCGAAAGAACTGGGGCCAACGTCCTGACTTTC. V is TRBV11-3 and J is TRBJ2-6; the D is unclear. CDR3 size: 14 residues. Germline V gives CDR1 SGHNT, CDR2 YENEEA. V lost 5 bases and J 2 bases, leaving 7 bases between the germline ends. Full variable domain (rest looked up from reference TRBV11-3 and TRBJ2-6): EAGVVQSPRYKIIEKKQPVAFWCNPISGHNTLYWYLQNLGQGPELLIRYENEEAVDDSQLPKDRFSAERLKGVDSTLKIQPAELGDSAVYLCASSERTGANVLTFGAGSRLTVL.

The chain joins TRBV11-2 to TRBJ2-1; perhaps TRBD1 as D (6 bases). Germline values: CDR1 SGHAT, CDR2 FQNNGV. The CDR3 runs 13 residues. V gave up 5 bases and J gave up 8 bases, with 13 bases separating them. The CDR3 sequence is CASSVQGRDEQFF. The CDR3 DNA reads TGTGCCAGCAGCGTACAGGGTAGGGATGAGCAGTTCTTC.

V gene TRBV15 combines with J gene TRBJ1-4; D not certain. Germline assignment: CDR1 LNHNV and CDR2 YYDKDF (reference sequence). The CDR3 sequence is 15 residues long. Trimming removed 5 bases at V and 3 bases at J, with 13 bases between. The CDR3 here is CATSPSGSANEKLFF. DNA of the CDR3: TGTGCCACCAGCCCCTCGGGGTCGGCTAATGAAAAACTGTTTTTT.

This clone turned up a few times. The rearrangement links TRBV5-1 to TRBJ2-7, with 7 nucleotides matching TRBD1. V trimming: 1 base; J trimming: 5 bases; junction bases outside the gene matches: 3. The CDR3 covers 13 residues. Per the germline V gene, CDR1 is SGHRS and CDR2 is YFSETQ. CDR3 DNA: TGCGCCAGCAGCTTGCTAGGGGGCCACGAGCAGTACTTC. This sequence encodes CASSLLGGHEQYF.

About this clone itself: At the DNA level, this CDR3 is encoded by other sequences in the same sample as well. J is TRBJ1-5 and V is TRBV5-1, with a tentative D call TRBD1 (5 bases). CDR1 and CDR2 from the germline V gene are SGHRS and YFSETQ. The CDR3 sequence is 16 residues long. Trimming took off 2 bases at V and 0 bases at J, with 12 bases between the two ends. The CDR3 DNA reads TGCGCCAGCAGCTTAGGGGACGTCTATAGCAATCAGCCCCAGCATTTT. Its protein product is CASSLGDVYSNQPQHF.

CDR3 sequence: CASSHFRGTQETQYF. CDR3 DNA sequence: TGTGCCAGCAGCCACTTTAGGGGGACTCAAGAGACCCAGTACTTC. V usage is TRBV14 and J usage is TRBJ2-5; D may match TRBD1 or TRBD2 (6 bases each). From germline, CDR1 is SGHDN and CDR2 FVKESK. V lost 3 bases to trimming and J lost 2 bases, with 13 bases between them. This CDR3 has 15 amino acids.

V and J are TRBV29-1 and TRBJ2-1; 7 nucleotides align to TRBD1. V was pared by 7 bases and J by 1 base, with 4 bases of the junction left unmatched. The V gene's germline CDR1 is SQVTM and CDR2 ANQGSEA. The CDR3 length is 13 residues. Here the CDR3 DNA reads TGCAGCGCCGGGACAGAATCCTACAATGAGCAGTTCTTC. Protein: CSAGTESYNEQFF.

The sample holds many counts of this clone. This rearrangement joins TRBV4-2 to TRBJ2-6; 8 nucleotides match TRBD2. The CDR3 runs 18 residues. Germline trimming cut 5 bases from V and 2 bases from J; bases unmatched to any gene: 11. Germline V gene sequence: CDR1 LGHNA, CDR2 YNFKEQ. CDR3 in amino acids: CASSSLGTRETGANVLTF. The CDR3 coding sequence is TGTGCCAGCAGCTCGTTGGGGACTAGGGAAACTGGGGCCAACGTCCTGACTTTC.

The chain uses TRBV9 and TRBJ1-2, with D possibly TRBD1 on 6 matching bases. Germline CDR1 and CDR2: SGDLS and YYNGEE. V was trimmed by 0 bases and J by 0 bases, leaving 15 bases between them. The CDR3 has 17 amino acids. CDR3 sequence (DNA): TGTGCCAGCAGCGTAGGAGGGGGTCCCCTAGCTAACTATGGCTACACCTTC. As protein: CASSVGGGPLANYGYTF. The entire variable domain, with the rest obtained from reference TRBV9 and TRBJ1-2, is as follows: DSGVTQTPKHLITATGQRVTLRCSPRSGDLSVYWYQQSLDQGLQFLIQYYNGEERAKGNILERFSAQQFPDLHSELNLSSLELGDSALYFCASSVGGGPLANYGYTFGSGTRLTVV.

CDR3 sequence reads: CASKSADTQYF. In DNA, the CDR3 is TGTGCCAGCAAGTCTGCAGATACGCAGTATTTT. The chain is built from TRBV7-2 and TRBJ2-3; no clear D gene. CDR3 length: 11 residues. V lost 7 bases, J lost 4 bases, and 6 bases lay in between. Germline V gives CDR1 SGHTA, CDR2 FQGNSA.

Regarding this clone: The sample has other DNA sequences that encode this CDR3 too. The CDR3 reads CASSAGTSGRQETQYF. The CDR3 bases are TGTGCCAGCAGCGCAGGGACTAGCGGGAGGCAAGAGACCCAGTACTTC. The chain combines TRBV9 with TRBJ2-5; 15 bases are a match to TRBD2. CDR3 length: 16 residues. V gave up 3 bases and J gave up 2 bases; unmatched junction bases: 2. Germline lookup yields CDR1 SGDLS and CDR2 YYNGEE.

The chain carries TRBV6-1 and TRBJ1-5; D unclear. Germline-derived CDR1 and CDR2 are MNHNS and SASEGT. This CDR3 is 16 amino acids long. V dropped 4 bases and J dropped 1 base, with 14 bases sitting between them. The chain's CDR3 is CASSGQVVLSNQPQHF. The DNA for the CDR3 is TGTGCCAGCAGTGGCCAGGTCGTACTAAGCAATCAGCCCCAGCATTTT.

Regarding this clone: A much larger clone differs from this one at a single base, so this may be a read error. The CDR3 is CASSLGLAANTGELFF. The CDR3 coding sequence is TGTGCCAGCAGCTTAGGACTAGCGGCGAACACCGGGGAGCTGTTTTTT. This chain uses TRBV7-9 with TRBJ2-2; 9 bases line up with TRBD2. This CDR3 spans 16 amino acids. Germline V gives CDR1 SEHNR, CDR2 FQNEAQ (reference sequence). V trimming: 1 base; J trimming: 0 bases; junction bases outside the gene matches: 0.

As DNA, the CDR3 is TGCAGCGTCGACAGGGCTGGAAGCACTGAAGCTTTCTTT. Its translation is CSVDRAGSTEAFF. This chain joins TRBV29-1 and TRBJ1-1; 7 nucleotides align to TRBD1. The trim removed 6 bases at V and 4 bases at J, leaving 8 bases unmatched. The V gene's germline CDR1 is SQVTM and CDR2 ANQGSEA. This CDR3 is built from 13 residues.